This TCR beta chain was found in a study of cytomegalovirus exposure and HLA in healthy donors. Study observations and caveats: As confirmed in vitro, a few CMV-associated chains were specific for CMV antigens. Earlier analysis found most TCR beta V segments productive about 90% or about 30% of the time.

Healthy people donating bone marrow made up the donors. Absent from the records is this donor's CMV serostatus. The PCR contained 60 Vbeta and 13 Jbeta primers. TCRdb's copy holds only in-frame clones and misses some; the assay was immunoSEQ multiplex PCR. The sample consists of about 120,000 clones, 60% to 80% of them appearing once. Trimming removed 7 bases from V and 3 bases from J, with 13 bases in between. CDR3 length: 13 amino acids. Looked up from germline, CDR1 is SNHLY and CDR2 is FYNNEI. Notes on this clone: The antigen is not known.

This chain connects TRBV2 to TRBJ2-7, with a tentative D call TRBD2 (5 bases). This receptor was obtained from a human donor in good health. The sample was PBMCs. CDR3 nucleotide sequence: TGTGCCAGCATCCCCCCCCGGGGCTACGAGCAGTACTTC. The encoded protein is CASIPPRGYEQYF. Based on the CDR3 plus reference TRBV2 and TRBJ2-7, the full variable domain is EPEVTQTPSHQVTQMGQEVILRCVPISNHLYFYWYRQILGQKVEFLVSFYNNEISEKSEIFDDQFSVERPDGSNFTLKIRSTKLEDSAMYFCASIPPRGYEQYFGPGTRLTVT.